The 25 T cell receptor beta chains given below trace back to one sample, sequenced in a study of T cell responses to AZD1222 COVID-19 vaccine. Method: immunoSEQ multiplex PCR; TCRdb's copy keeps in-frame clones and lacks some. The sample carries some 140,000 clones, 90% recorded once. Sequenced material: peripheral blood, taken on day 0 of AZD1222 vaccination. These receptors were obtained from an adult in good health.

The chain uses TRBV18 and TRBJ2-7, with TRBD2 as a possible D gene (5 bases). Germline V CDR1 and CDR2: KGHSH, LQKENI. The CDR3 is 14 amino acids. Trimming removed 2 bases at V and 13 bases at J, with 21 bases between. DNA of the CDR3: TGTGCCAGCTCACCAGATAAGGGTCGGGGAGCCCCCTACTTC. Encoded protein: CASSPDKGRGAPYF. The full variable domain, its missing parts supplied by reference TRBV18 and TRBJ2-7, is NAGVMQNPRHLVRRRGQEARLRCSPMKGHSHVYWYRQLPEEGLKFMVYLQKENIIDESGMPKERFSAEFPKEGPSILRIQQVVRGDSAAYFCASSPDKGRGAPYFGPGTRLTVT.

The V gene is TRBV19, the J gene TRBJ2-1; the D gene is possibly TRBD2 (6 bases). This CDR3 region has 16 residues. Trimming removed 6 bases at V and 4 bases at J, with 19 bases between. Germline V gene sequence: CDR1 LNHDA, CDR2 SQIVND (reference sequence). CDR3 nucleotides: TGTGCCAGTAGGGCAACGGGTAGCGGTTCTTACAATGAGCAGTTCTTC. This gives the protein CASRATGSGSYNEQFF. The full variable domain, rest sourced from reference TRBV19 and TRBJ2-1, is DGGITQSPKYLFRKEGQNVTLSCEQNLNHDAMYWYRQDPGQGLRLIYYSQIVNDFQKGDIAEGYSVSREKKESFPLTVTSAQKNPTAFYLCASRATGSGSYNEQFFGPGTRLTVL.

This clone occurred a few times. V gene TRBV7-3 combines with J gene TRBJ2-5; tentative D call: TRBD2 (5 bases). Trimming took 3 bases from V and 5 from J, leaving 10 bases between them. The germline V gene has CDR1 SGHTA and CDR2 FQGTGA. CDR3 length: 13 residues. The CDR3 sequence: CASSFREGETQYF. The DNA of the CDR3 is TGTGCCAGCAGCTTTCGTGAGGGTGAGACCCAGTACTTC. The full variable domain, completed using reference TRBV7-3 and TRBJ2-5, is GAGVSQTPSNKVTEKGKYVELRCDPISGHTALYWYRQSLGQGPEFLIYFQGTGAADDSGLPNDRFFAVRPEGSVSTLKIQRTERGDSAVYLCASSFREGETQYFGPGTRLLVL.

The chain is built from TRBV27 and TRBJ2-2, with D maybe TRBD2 (5 bases). The CDR3 totals 15 residues. The V and J ends lost 6 bases and 3 bases respectively, with 14 bases between them. Germline CDR1 is MNHEY and CDR2 is SMNVEV (reference sequence). CDR3 nucleotides: TGTGCCAGCAGCCATGGGGAGTTCTACACCGGGGAGCTGTTTTTT. Its protein is CASSHGEFYTGELFF.

This clone appeared a few times. The chain is built from TRBV6-5 and TRBJ1-5; no clear D gene. Germline V gene data show CDR1 as MNHEY and CDR2 as SVGAGI. The CDR3 length is 12 residues. The germline V and J ends were trimmed by 4 bases and 8 bases, with 9 bases remaining between them. CDR3 in DNA: TGTGCCAGCAGTTCTCTTATGGAGCCCCAGCATTTT. Its translation: CASSSLMEPQHF.

The chain is built from TRBV28 and TRBJ2-1, with D hard to call. CDR1 MDHEN and CDR2 SYDVKM come from the germline V gene. The length of the CDR3 is 12 residues. V lost 10 bases to trimming and J lost 0 bases, with 7 bases between them. Here the CDR3 DNA reads TGTGCCACCCGTAGCTCCTACAATGAGCAGTTCTTC. It specifies CATRSSYNEQFF.

The chain couples TRBV19 to TRBJ2-6; no clear D. CDR1 and CDR2 (germline): LNHDA, SQIVND (reference sequence). Trimming left V 5 bases short and J 2 bases short, with 7 bases between. The CDR3 runs 14 residues. In nucleotides, the CDR3 is TGTGCCAGTAGTTCTGGGGCTGGGGCCAACGTCCTGACTTTC. Its protein product is CASSSGAGANVLTF.

The V and J genes are TRBV5-1 and TRBJ1-1, with 7 bases matching TRBD1. This CDR3 has 14 residues. Trimming removed 4 bases from V and 5 bases from J; junction bases left unmatched: 8. Germline V gives CDR1 SGHRS, CDR2 YFSETQ. For the CDR3, the DNA is TGCGCCAGCAGCCTCCAAGGGGGCCAAACTGAAGCTTTCTTT. Translated: CASSLQGGQTEAFF.

The chain links TRBV3-1 (or the pseudogene TRBV3-2) to TRBJ2-3; 12 nucleotides align to TRBD2. The V gene's germline CDR1 is LGHDT and CDR2 YNNKEL (reference sequence). After removal of 0 bases from V and 0 bases from J, the junction contained 7 bases not matched to a gene. This CDR3 contains 19 residues. CDR3 sequence: CASSQDKRLAGESTDTQYF. CDR3 nucleotides: TGTGCCAGCAGCCAAGATAAGAGACTAGCGGGGGAGAGCACAGATACGCAGTATTTT.

V and J are TRBV5-1 and TRBJ2-3; TRBD2 matches at 7 bases. V shed 7 bases, J shed 2 bases, and the junction held 10 bases outside the gene matches. Germline V gene sequence: CDR1 SGHRS, CDR2 YFSETQ. The CDR3 totals 15 residues. In nucleotides, the CDR3 is TGCGCCAGCCGAGGGAGGGCTCAATACACAGATACGCAGTATTTT. Protein: CASRGRAQYTDTQYF.

This clone was found a few times. The J gene is TRBJ1-4, the V gene TRBV19, with D possibly TRBD1 on 5 matching bases. The CDR3 sequence is 13 residues long. Trimming removed 9 bases at V and 6 bases at J, with 14 bases between. Germline assignment: CDR1 LNHDA and CDR2 SQIVND (reference sequence). The CDR3 loop reads CASREGVYEKLFF. DNA of the CDR3: TGTGCCAGCAGGGAAGGGGTTTATGAAAAACTGTTTTTT.

The chain carries TRBV28 and TRBJ2-6; D unclear. The germline V gene has CDR1 MDHEN and CDR2 SYDVKM. CDR3 length equals 12 residues. DNA for the CDR3: TGTGGGTCTAGCTCTGGGGCCAACGTCCTGACTTTC. Translating it yields CGSSSGANVLTF.

The chain links TRBV27 to TRBJ1-2; the D gene is possibly TRBD1 (6 bases). V was cut by 6 bases and J by 8 bases, with 16 bases left in between. Germline CDR1 and CDR2: MNHEY and SMNVEV (reference sequence). The CDR3 is 13 amino acids. The CDR3 is CASSPMGGGGYTF. The CDR3 coding sequence is TGTGCCAGCAGCCCGATGGGGGGCGGAGGCTACACCTTC.

This clone was detected only a few times. Other DNA variants within this sample encode the same CDR3. The genes are TRBV7-2 and TRBJ1-5, with D possibly TRBD1 on 6 matching bases. The CDR3 is 15 amino acids. Germline V lookup: CDR1 SGHTA, CDR2 FQGNSA. V was shortened by 1 base and J by 7 bases, with 14 bases between the two germline ends. CDR3 amino acids: CASSLDRGAEQPQHF. CDR3 DNA: TGTGCCAGCAGCTTAGATCGGGGGGCGGAACAGCCCCAGCATTTT. The entire variable domain, with the rest obtained from reference TRBV7-2 and TRBJ1-5, is as follows: GAGVSQSPSNKVTEKGKDVELRCDPISGHTALYWYRQSLGQGLEFLIYFQGNSAPDKSGLPSDRFSAERTGGSVSTLTIQRTQQEDSAVYLCASSLDRGAEQPQHFGDGTRLSIL.

This clone showed up just once. V usage is TRBV30 and J usage is TRBJ2-1, with TRBD2 matching over 11 bases. There are 14 residues in the CDR3. V trimming: 4 bases; J trimming: 4 bases; junction bases outside the gene matches: 3. Germline V gives CDR1 GTSNPN, CDR2 SVGIG (reference sequence). In DNA form, the CDR3 reads TGTGCCTGGAATAGACTAGCGGGGTACAATGAGCAGTTCTTC. Amino acids: CAWNRLAGYNEQFF.

J is TRBJ1-4 and V is TRBV30; D possibly corresponds to TRBD1 (5 bases). The CDR3 length is 14 residues. Germline V gene lookup returns CDR1 GTSNPN and CDR2 SVGIG (reference sequence). The V gene lost 7 bases and the J gene lost 5 bases, with 17 bases spanning the gap. Here the CDR3 DNA reads TGTGCCTCAGATATCTTCGGGGGAAATGAAAAACTGTTTTTT. Protein: CASDIFGGNEKLFF. Using reference TRBV30 and TRBJ1-4 for the parts outside the CDR3, the full variable domain is SQTIHQWPATLVQPVGSPLSLECTVEGTSNPNLYWYRQAAGRGLQLLFYSVGIGQISSEVPQNLSASRPQDRQFILSSKKLLLSDSGFYLCASDIFGGNEKLFFGSGTQLSVL.

This clone has just one count. The genes are TRBV2 and TRBJ2-1, with 7 bases matching TRBD2. Germline loops: CDR1 SNHLY, CDR2 FYNNEI. CDR3 length: 16 residues. Trimming took 5 bases from V and 3 from J; bases not matched to a gene: 10. CDR3 in amino acids: CASSYGLAEFYNEQFF. The CDR3 nucleotides are TGTGCCAGCAGTTATGGGCTAGCGGAGTTCTACAATGAGCAGTTCTTC.

The V gene is TRBV4-1, the J gene TRBJ1-5; D is uncertain. CDR3 length: 15 amino acids. Trimming stripped 0 bases from V and 1 base from J, with 7 bases between. Looked up from germline, CDR1 is MGHRA and CDR2 is YSYEKL. The DNA of the CDR3 is TGCGCCAGCAGCCAAGATAGGTGGAGCAATCAGCCCCAGCATTTT. Translating it yields CASSQDRWSNQPQHF.

CDR3 DNA sequence: TGTGCCTGGAGTGCCCTCCCCACCGGACAGGACACTAATGAAAAACTGTTTTTT. It codes for CAWSALPTGQDTNEKLFF. J is TRBJ1-4 and V is TRBV30, with 7 bases fitting TRBD1. CDR1 is GTSNPN, CDR2 SVGIG, per germline (reference sequence). V lost 1 base and J lost 2; bases outside the gene matches: 13. The CDR3 has 18 amino acids.

This rearrangement joins TRBV6-6 to TRBJ1-1; the D gene is possibly TRBD1 (5 bases). Trimming took off 6 bases at V and 4 bases at J, with 21 bases between the two ends. From germline, CDR1 is MNHNY and CDR2 SVGAGI (reference sequence). CDR3 length equals 16 residues. The CDR3 region is CASSPKGVYEGTEAFF. The CDR3 DNA sequence: TGTGCCAGCAGCCCTAAAGGGGTATACGAGGGCACTGAAGCTTTCTTT.

The chain couples TRBV9 to TRBJ2-7, with 9 bases aligning to TRBD2. Germline V gene sequence: CDR1 SGDLS, CDR2 YYNGEE. The ends lost 1 base at V and 1 base at J; junction bases unmatched: 3. The CDR3 loop spans 15 amino acids. The CDR3 bases are TGTGCCAGCAGCGTACTAGCGGGGCCTTCCTACGAGCAGTACTTC. Protein: CASSVLAGPSYEQYF. Full variable domain (rest looked up from reference TRBV9 and TRBJ2-7): DSGVTQTPKHLITATGQRVTLRCSPRSGDLSVYWYQQSLDQGLQFLIQYYNGEERAKGNILERFSAQQFPDLHSELNLSSLELGDSALYFCASSVLAGPSYEQYFGPGTRLTVT.

The chain couples TRBV2 to TRBJ2-3; possibly TRBD2 for D (5 bases). The germline V and J ends were trimmed by 6 bases and 3 bases, with 13 bases remaining between them. Germline values: CDR1 SNHLY, CDR2 FYNNEI. The length of the CDR3 is 14 residues. CDR3 in amino acids: CASSDGGETDTQYF. CDR3 DNA: TGTGCCAGCAGCGACGGTGGGGAGACAGATACGCAGTATTTT.

This chain connects TRBV30 to TRBJ1-2, with D possibly TRBD1 on 6 matching bases. The CDR3 runs 17 residues. The V gene lost 2 bases and the J gene lost 4 bases, with 23 bases spanning the gap. Germline V gives CDR1 GTSNPN, CDR2 SVGIG (reference sequence). The CDR3 region is CAWSHPFRTAASYGYTF. CDR3 DNA: TGTGCCTGGAGTCATCCATTTCGGACAGCAGCTAGCTATGGCTACACCTTC.

The V gene is TRBV7-2, the J gene TRBJ2-5, with TRBD1 as a possible D gene (6 bases). Trimming left V 4 bases short and J 5 bases short, with 17 bases between. The CDR3 covers 15 residues. The germline CDR1 and CDR2 sequences are SGHTA and FQGNSA. CDR3 residues: CASSSGHGRGETQYF. CDR3 in DNA: TGTGCCAGCAGCTCGGGACACGGGCGAGGGGAGACCCAGTACTTC. Drawing the rest from reference TRBV7-2 and TRBJ2-5, the complete variable domain is GAGVSQSPSNKVTEKGKDVELRCDPISGHTALYWYRQSLGQGLEFLIYFQGNSAPDKSGLPSDRFSAERTGGSVSTLTIQRTQQEDSAVYLCASSSGHGRGETQYFGPGTRLLVL.

The chain has TRBV6-5 and TRBJ1-6, with 7 bases identical to TRBD1. This CDR3 is built from 13 residues. The germline V gene has CDR1 MNHEY and CDR2 SVGAGI. Germline trimming cut 5 bases from V and 14 bases from J; bases unmatched to any gene: 9. The CDR3 DNA follows: TGTGCCAGCAGTCCTGGGACAGAGTTGGCCCTCCACTTT. Its protein product is CASSPGTELALHF.